The 28 T cell receptor beta chains listed next were all sequenced from one sample in a study of T-cell reconstitution after alpha-beta-depleted transplantation in children. Unique molecular identifiers were incorporated when the TCRbeta library was constructed. One entry per CDR3 protein results from TCRdb running MiXCR on the PCR reads. The repertoire holds approximately 240,000 distinct CDR3 sequences, with around 9.6% as singletons. The input for sequencing was PBMCs from the stem cell graft donor, taken from the stem cell graft. The source is a human donor who donated a stem cell graft to a child with acute lymphoblastic leukemia.

The chain has TRBV27 and TRBJ1-4, with 9 bases identical to TRBD1. V was clipped by 4 bases and J by 4 bases; unmatched bases: 4. Germline CDR1 MNHEY, CDR2 SMNVEV (reference sequence). The CDR3 consists of 15 residues. In DNA, the CDR3 is TGTGCCAGCAGTTACCGGGACAGGGATAATGAAAAACTGTTTTTT. Translation: CASSYRDRDNEKLFF.

This clonotype appeared a few times. The CDR3 loop reads CASSQEGRTQTYEQYF. DNA of the CDR3: TGTGCCAGCAGCCAAGAGGGCCGGACCCAAACCTACGAGCAGTACTTC. The chain links TRBV3-1 to TRBJ2-7, with D unclear. Germline CDR1 and CDR2: LGHDT and YNNKEL (reference sequence). The V end was cut by 0 bases, the J end by 2 bases, with 14 bases between. This CDR3 has 16 residues.

The rearrangement links TRBV29-1 to TRBJ2-7; D may be TRBD1 (5 bases). Trimming took off 0 bases at V and 5 bases at J, with 11 bases between the two ends. The CDR3 has 13 residues. In germline, CDR1 is SQVTM, CDR2 ANQGSEA. In DNA form, the CDR3 reads TGCAGCGTTGAAGACAGGGTTTCGAACGAGCAGTACTTC. It yields the protein CSVEDRVSNEQYF.

This clonotype was counted ten times or more. J is TRBJ1-2 and V is TRBV5-1; D is possibly TRBD1 (5 bases). V lost 4 bases, J lost 5 bases, and 18 bases lay in between. The CDR3 sequence is 15 residues long. Germline CDR1 reads SGHRS; CDR2 reads YFSETQ. The CDR3 DNA follows: TGCGCCAGCAGCCCGTCTGGGCCGGACATTTATGGCTACACCTTC. This codes for CASSPSGPDIYGYTF.

In this sample, this clonotype turned up a few times. V is TRBV7-2 and J is TRBJ1-6, with D perhaps matching TRBD1 (5 bases). V was cut by 5 bases and J by 9 bases, with 17 bases left in between. CDR3 length: 15 residues. Germline V lookup: CDR1 SGHTA, CDR2 FQGNSA. The CDR3 sequence is CASSENRGKGSPLHF. The CDR3 DNA follows: TGTGCCAGCAGCGAAAATAGGGGAAAGGGTTCACCCCTCCACTTT. Full variable domain (outside the CDR3, taken from reference TRBV7-2 and TRBJ1-6): GAGVSQSPSNKVTEKGKDVELRCDPISGHTALYWYRQSLGQGLEFLIYFQGNSAPDKSGLPSDRFSAERTGGSVSTLTIQRTQQEDSAVYLCASSENRGKGSPLHFGNGTRLTVT.

This clonotype was counted ten times or more. The rearrangement links TRBV7-9 to TRBJ2-5; no reliable D call. Germline lookup yields CDR1 SEHNR and CDR2 FQNEAQ (reference sequence). V was clipped by 1 base and J by 5 bases, with 5 bases between them. CDR3 size: 12 residues. The DNA of the CDR3 is TGTGCCAGCAGCTTAGAGTGGGAGACCCAGTACTTC. It translates to CASSLEWETQYF.

This clonotype was counted only a few times. This chain links TRBV6-5 with TRBJ1-5; D is possibly TRBD1 (5 bases). There are 18 residues in the CDR3. Germline V gene lookup returns CDR1 MNHEY and CDR2 SVGAGI. V dropped 7 bases and J dropped 0 bases, with 22 bases sitting between them. CDR3 in amino acids: CASKRGPSKGSSNQPQHF. For the CDR3, the DNA is TGTGCCAGCAAAAGGGGACCGTCAAAGGGGAGTAGCAATCAGCCCCAGCATTTT.

V gene TRBV27 combines with J gene TRBJ2-7, with no clear D. The CDR3 runs 11 residues. The germline V gene encodes CDR1 MNHEY and CDR2 SMNVEV (reference sequence). Trimming shortened V by 6 bases and J by 6 bases, and 9 bases separated the two germline ends. The CDR3 protein is CASREESEQYF. The DNA for the CDR3 is TGTGCCAGCAGGGAAGAAAGCGAGCAGTACTTC.

This clonotype was seen a few times. The J gene is TRBJ2-5, the V gene TRBV6-5; 10 bases are a match to TRBD2. The germline V gene encodes CDR1 MNHEY and CDR2 SVGAGI. Trimming removed 1 base from V and 6 bases from J; junction bases left unmatched: 2. The CDR3 contains 14 residues. Here the CDR3 DNA reads TGTGCCAGCAGTTACTTTAGCGGGGGGAAGACCCAGTACTTC. Amino acid sequence: CASSYFSGGKTQYF.

The V call is TRBV6-1, the J call TRBJ2-7; perhaps TRBD2 as D (6 bases). The V and J ends lost 6 bases and 4 bases respectively, with 13 bases between them. The CDR3 is 13 residues long. Germline V gene lookup returns CDR1 MNHNS and CDR2 SASEGT. The CDR3 is CASSRGTRYEQYF. CDR3 in DNA: TGTGCCAGCAGCCGCGGGACTCGGTACGAGCAGTACTTC.

This clonotype has only a few counts. V usage is TRBV20-1 and J usage is TRBJ2-5, with D uncertain. The CDR3 is made up of 12 amino acids. Germline V CDR1 and CDR2: DFQATT, SNEGSKA (reference sequence). V dropped 0 bases and J dropped 5 bases, with 7 bases sitting between them. CDR3 amino acids: CSARDHSETQYF. The DNA of the CDR3 is TGCAGTGCTAGAGACCATTCGGAGACCCAGTACTTC.

This clonotype was found many times. The chain carries TRBV20-1 and TRBJ1-1; D is undetermined. V was cut by 3 bases and J by 6 bases, with 11 bases left in between. The germline V gene encodes CDR1 DFQATT and CDR2 SNEGSKA (reference sequence). This CDR3 has 12 amino acids. The CDR3 region is CSASSNDAEAFF. The CDR3 region has the DNA TGCAGTGCTAGCTCAAATGACGCTGAAGCTTTCTTT.

The J gene is TRBJ2-3, the V gene TRBV2; D assignment may be TRBD1 or TRBD2 (5 bases each). The V end was cut by 8 bases, the J end by 4 bases, with 25 bases between. The CDR3 extends over 17 amino acids. Germline loops: CDR1 SNHLY, CDR2 FYNNEI. CDR3 sequence reads: CASQGFSATLGADTQYF. CDR3 bases: TGTGCCAGCCAGGGTTTTAGCGCTACACTCGGGGCAGATACGCAGTATTTT.

The sample holds many counts of this clonotype. The V and J genes are TRBV30 and TRBJ1-1; D uncertain. Germline V gene sequence: CDR1 GTSNPN, CDR2 SVGIG (reference sequence). The length of the CDR3 is 13 residues. Trimming pared 3 bases from V and 1 base from J, leaving 9 bases between. The CDR3 is CAWRVQPNTEAFF. CDR3 coding DNA: TGTGCCTGGAGAGTACAGCCGAACACTGAAGCTTTCTTT.

The chain recombines TRBV12-3 or TRBV12-4 with TRBJ2-3, with 8 bases aligning to TRBD2. CDR3 length: 18 residues. V gave up 6 bases and J gave up 1 base; unmatched junction bases: 15. CDR3 DNA sequence: TGTGCCAGCAGCGTCAGACTAGCGTCGGTCCTTGGCACAGATACGCAGTATTTT. It translates to CASSVRLASVLGTDTQYF.

V is TRBV27 and J is TRBJ1-4; D remains unclear. The CDR3 is 13 amino acids. The V gene's germline CDR1 is MNHEY and CDR2 SMNVEV (reference sequence). V shed 7 bases and J shed 4 bases, with 10 bases lying between them. The CDR3 spells CASKLQNNEKLFF. CDR3 DNA sequence: TGTGCCAGCAAGTTACAGAATAATGAAAAACTGTTTTTT.

The V and J genes are TRBV5-1 and TRBJ2-1; tentative D call: TRBD1 (5 bases). CDR3 length equals 13 residues. Germline loops: CDR1 SGHRS, CDR2 YFSETQ. V lost 2 bases and J lost 7, with 10 bases in between. The chain's CDR3 is CASSFGHNNEQFF. The DNA for the CDR3 is TGCGCCAGCAGCTTCGGACATAATAATGAGCAGTTCTTC. Full variable domain (missing parts from reference TRBV5-1 and TRBJ2-1): KAGVTQTPRYLIKTRGQQVTLSCSPISGHRSVSWYQQTPGQGLQFLFEYFSETQRNKGNFPGRFSGRQFSNSRSEMNVSTLELGDSALYLCASSFGHNNEQFFGPGTRLTVL.

CDR3 nucleotides: TGCAGTGCTAGTACCGGGACAGATAGCAATCAGCCCCAGCATTTT. Its protein product is CSASTGTDSNQPQHF. This sequence joins TRBV20-1 and TRBJ1-5; 7 bases align to TRBD1. J gave up 0 bases and V 3 bases, and 5 bases lay outside the gene matches. The CDR3 is 15 amino acids. Germline CDR1 reads DFQATT; CDR2 reads SNEGSKA (reference sequence).

The rearrangement links TRBV7-9 to TRBJ1-1, with D tentatively TRBD1 (6 bases). This CDR3 comprises 15 residues. Germline CDR1 is SEHNR and CDR2 is FQNEAQ (reference sequence). The germline V and J ends were trimmed by 1 base and 4 bases, with 13 bases remaining between them. The DNA for the CDR3 is TGTGCCAGCAGCTTAGAGGGGGAACTGGGCACTGAAGCTTTCTTT. This gives the protein CASSLEGELGTEAFF.

This clonotype has a count of ten or more. The chain joins TRBV12-3 or TRBV12-4 to TRBJ1-6; maybe TRBD1 (5 bases). V was cut by 3 bases and J by 0 bases, with 6 bases left in between. The CDR3 length is 15 residues. The CDR3 sequence is CASSFQGSYNSPLHF. Written as DNA, the CDR3 is TGTGCCAGCAGTTTCCAGGGCTCCTATAATTCACCCCTCCACTTT.

V is TRBV10-3 and J is TRBJ1-1, with D hard to call. CDR1 and CDR2 from the germline V gene are ENHRY and SYGVKD. V was cut by 3 bases and J by 0 bases, with 14 bases left in between. The CDR3 totals 16 residues. In nucleotides, the CDR3 is TGTGCCATCAGTGATGGGGTCTCAGCAATGAACACTGAAGCTTTCTTT. Its translation is CAISDGVSAMNTEAFF.

The sample holds many counts of this clonotype. The V and J genes are TRBV10-2 and TRBJ1-5; D remains ambiguous. Germline V gene lookup returns CDR1 WSHSY and CDR2 SAAADI. The CDR3 is made up of 12 amino acids. V was pared by 6 bases and J by 10 bases, with 13 bases between. This CDR3 is CASSQPEGPQHF. Here the CDR3 DNA reads TGCGCCAGCAGCCAGCCTGAAGGACCCCAGCATTTT.

This chain uses TRBV12-3 or TRBV12-4 with TRBJ2-2; the D gene is possibly TRBD1 (5 bases). Trimming removed 5 bases from V and 7 bases from J, with 11 bases in between. CDR3 length: 13 residues. CDR3 amino acids: CASSPQGFGELFF. CDR3 sequence (DNA): TGTGCCAGCAGTCCGCAGGGTTTCGGGGAGCTGTTTTTT.

This clonotype was seen only a few times. The chain is built from TRBV6-5 and TRBJ1-6; D is unclear. The CDR3 extends over 13 amino acids. CDR1 and CDR2 from the germline V gene are MNHEY and SVGAGI. V was cut by 4 bases and J by 7 bases, with 8 bases left in between. The CDR3 DNA follows: TGTGCCAGCAGTTCTCTCGGGAATTCACCCCTCCACTTT. Residues: CASSSLGNSPLHF.

This clonotype was detected a few times. The chain links TRBV3-1 to TRBJ1-3, with 9 bases that match TRBD1. With 4 bases clipped from V and 0 bases from J, the junction kept 1 base outside the gene matches. CDR3 length equals 15 residues. Germline V gene lookup returns CDR1 LGHDT and CDR2 YNNKEL (reference sequence). CDR3 sequence (DNA): TGTGCCAGCAGCCGGACAGGGGACTCTGGAAACACCATATATTTT. The encoded protein is CASSRTGDSGNTIYF. The entire variable domain, with the rest obtained from reference TRBV3-1 and TRBJ1-3, is as follows: DTAVSQTPKYLVTQMGNDKSIKCEQNLGHDTMYWYKQDSKKFLKIMFSYNNKELIINETVPNRFSPKSPDKAHLNLHINSLELGDSAVYFCASSRTGDSGNTIYFGEGSWLTVV.

This clonotype was seen repeatedly, ten times or more. The V call is TRBV29-1, the J call TRBJ2-3; the match to TRBD2 covers 11 bases. Germline values: CDR1 SQVTM, CDR2 ANQGSEA. This CDR3 region has 18 residues. The V segment lost 2 bases and the J segment 1 base; nucleotides outside the gene matches: 11. CDR3 bases: TGCAGCGTTGAAAACATAGCGGGGGGGCAACTGGGCACAGATACGCAGTATTTT. Protein sequence: CSVENIAGGQLGTDTQYF.

There are a few counts of this clonotype. The chain has TRBV12-3 or TRBV12-4 and TRBJ1-6, with TRBD1 matching over 7 bases. This CDR3 is 14 amino acids long. Trimming at V came to 6 bases and at J to 7 bases, leaving 6 bases not matched to a gene. The DNA for the CDR3 is TGTGCCAGCAGGGTCCCGGGACAGAATTCACCCCTCCACTTT. This gives the protein CASRVPGQNSPLHF.

The table lists this clonotype with a few counts. This chain links TRBV7-2 with TRBJ2-2; 12 nucleotides align to TRBD2. The CDR3 runs to 15 residues. V dropped 4 bases and J dropped 6; count of bases not matched to a gene: 3. Germline assignment: CDR1 SGHTA and CDR2 FQGNSA. CDR3: CASSSGLAGPGELFF. The CDR3 coding sequence is TGTGCCAGCAGCTCCGGACTAGCGGGACCCGGGGAGCTGTTTTTT. The full variable domain, completed using reference TRBV7-2 and TRBJ2-2, is GAGVSQSPSNKVTEKGKDVELRCDPISGHTALYWYRQSLGQGLEFLIYFQGNSAPDKSGLPSDRFSAERTGGSVSTLTIQRTQQEDSAVYLCASSSGLAGPGELFFGEGSRLTVL.